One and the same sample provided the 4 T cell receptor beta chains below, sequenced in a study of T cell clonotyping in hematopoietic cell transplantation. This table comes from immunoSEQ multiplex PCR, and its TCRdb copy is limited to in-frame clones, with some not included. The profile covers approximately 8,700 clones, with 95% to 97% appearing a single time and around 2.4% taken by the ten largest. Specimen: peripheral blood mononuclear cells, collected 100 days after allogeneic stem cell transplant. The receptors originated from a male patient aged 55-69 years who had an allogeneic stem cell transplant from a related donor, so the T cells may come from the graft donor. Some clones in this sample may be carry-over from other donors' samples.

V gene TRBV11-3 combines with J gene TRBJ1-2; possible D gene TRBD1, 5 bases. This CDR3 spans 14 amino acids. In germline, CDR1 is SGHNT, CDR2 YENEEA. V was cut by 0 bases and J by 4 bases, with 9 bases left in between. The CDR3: CASSLDGTLYGYTF. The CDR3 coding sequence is TGTGCCAGCAGCTTAGATGGGACTCTCTATGGCTACACCTTC.

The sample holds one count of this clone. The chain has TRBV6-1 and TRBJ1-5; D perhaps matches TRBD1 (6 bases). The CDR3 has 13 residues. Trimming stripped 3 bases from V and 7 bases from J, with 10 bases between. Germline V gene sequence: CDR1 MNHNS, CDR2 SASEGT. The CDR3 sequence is CASSDRGWQPQHF. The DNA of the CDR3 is TGTGCCAGCAGTGACAGGGGTTGGCAGCCCCAGCATTTT.

CDR3 loop: CASSQRGGTSYEQYF. In nucleotides, the CDR3 is TGTGCCAGCAGCCAGAGGGGGGGAACCTCCTACGAGCAGTACTTC. This chain uses TRBV4-2 with TRBJ2-7; D possibly corresponds to TRBD2 (7 bases). Trimming took 3 bases from V and 0 from J, leaving 12 bases between them. CDR3 length: 15 amino acids. The germline V gene encodes CDR1 LGHNA and CDR2 YNFKEQ.

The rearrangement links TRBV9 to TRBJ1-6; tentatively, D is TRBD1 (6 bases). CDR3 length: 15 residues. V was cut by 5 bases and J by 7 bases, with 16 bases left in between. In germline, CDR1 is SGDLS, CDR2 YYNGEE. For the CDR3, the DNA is TGTGCCAGCAGGAGGGGGGGGACGCAGAATTCACCCCTCCACTTT. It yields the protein CASRRGGTQNSPLHF.